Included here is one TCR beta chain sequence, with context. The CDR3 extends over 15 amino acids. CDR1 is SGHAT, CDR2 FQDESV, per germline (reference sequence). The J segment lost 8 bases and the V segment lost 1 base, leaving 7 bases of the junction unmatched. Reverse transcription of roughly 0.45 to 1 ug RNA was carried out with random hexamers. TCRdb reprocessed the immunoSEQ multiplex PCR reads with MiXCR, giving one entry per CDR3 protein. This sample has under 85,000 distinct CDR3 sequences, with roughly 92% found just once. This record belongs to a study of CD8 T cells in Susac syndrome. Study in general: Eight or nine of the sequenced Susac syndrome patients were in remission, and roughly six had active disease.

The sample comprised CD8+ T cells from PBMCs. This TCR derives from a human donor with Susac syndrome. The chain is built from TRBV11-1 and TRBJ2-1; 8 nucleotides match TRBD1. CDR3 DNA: TGTGCCAGCAGCTTAGAAGGCAGGGGGCTCGATGAGCAGTTCTTC. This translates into CASSLEGRGLDEQFF.